These 21 T cell receptor beta chains were all obtained from the same sample, sequenced in a study of blood T cells in healthy people across ages. With a J-beta primer mix and a sample-barcoded 5' primer, a second PCR ran 7 to 11 cycles. Via MiXCR, TCRdb re-called the 5' RACE reads, giving one row per CDR3 protein. The table records roughly 1,000,000 distinct CDR3 sequences, 25% of them present only once. The same specimen was also included in a second study, on T cells of mothers and their children.

The material sequenced was blood. The origin of the receptors is a girl aged 2 to 9 in good health.

The chain combines TRBV20-1 with TRBJ2-1, with D perhaps matching TRBD1 or TRBD2 (6 bases each). Germline lookup yields CDR1 DFQATT and CDR2 SNEGSKA (reference sequence). The CDR3 sequence is 17 residues long. V lost 4 bases and J lost 0, with 19 bases in between. For the CDR3, the DNA is TGCAGTGCTATATCTCGGAGGGGGTCTAGCTCCTACAATGAGCAGTTCTTC. It codes for CSAISRRGSSSYNEQFF.

The chain is built from TRBV7-9 and TRBJ1-4; D not resolved. Looked up from germline, CDR1 is SEHNR and CDR2 is FQNEAQ (reference sequence). Trimming removed 5 bases from V and 7 bases from J, with 11 bases in between. This CDR3 region has 13 residues. CDR3: CASSAPGGEKLFF. In nucleotides, the CDR3 is TGTGCCAGCAGCGCACCAGGCGGTGAAAAACTGTTTTTT.

The chain recombines TRBV20-1 with TRBJ2-7; 8 nucleotides agree with TRBD2. Per the germline V gene, CDR1 is DFQATT and CDR2 is SNEGSKA (reference sequence). Unmatched junction bases numbered 7, after V lost 1 base and J lost 2 bases. The CDR3 loop spans 15 amino acids. The CDR3 DNA follows: TGCAGTGCTAGAGGGGAGCGGGGGCTTACCTACGAGCAGTACTTC. Its protein product is CSARGERGLTYEQYF.

This clonotype came up a few times. The V call is TRBV2, the J call TRBJ2-5; D is possibly TRBD2 (7 bases). The J call is uncertain, as TRBJ2-7 better fits the DNA end. This CDR3 comprises 13 residues. CDR1 is SNHLY, CDR2 FYNNEI, per germline. The DNA for the CDR3 is TGTGCCGTAGGGGAGGGGGTCTCCTACGAGCAGTACTTC. Its translation: CAVGEGVSYEQYF.

This clonotype came up a few times. J is TRBJ2-3 and V is TRBV20-1; TRBD2 matches at 11 bases. The junction had 10 bases not matched to a gene; V was cut back by 3 bases and J by 2 bases. Per the germline V gene, CDR1 is DFQATT and CDR2 is SNEGSKA (reference sequence). The CDR3 runs 17 residues. As DNA, the CDR3 is TGCAGTGCTAGTAAAGGTAGCGGGGGGGCCAACACAGATACGCAGTATTTT. It encodes CSASKGSGGANTDTQYF.

This chain links TRBV9 with TRBJ2-4, with TRBD1 matching over 8 bases. Germline CDR1 reads SGDLS; CDR2 reads YYNGEE. The CDR3 runs to 15 residues. Unmatched junction bases numbered 3, after V lost 3 bases and J lost 1 base. The CDR3 sequence is CASSDRQGAKNIQYF. DNA of the CDR3: TGTGCCAGCAGCGACCGACAGGGGGCCAAAAACATTCAGTACTTC.

Concerning this clonotype itself: One end of the junction varies from germline; a read error may be responsible. The chain recombines TRBV5-1 with TRBJ1-1; unclear D gene. This CDR3 has 14 residues. Germline V gives CDR1 SGHRS, CDR2 YFSETQ. The CDR3 loop is CACSLYSLNTEAFF. CDR3 sequence (DNA): TGCGCCTGCAGCTTGTATTCCCTAAACACTGAAGCCTTCTTT.

The chain carries TRBV6-6 and TRBJ2-5; possible D gene TRBD2, 6 bases. TRBJ2-1 matches the DNA end more closely, so the J call is doubtful. This CDR3 spans 15 amino acids. Germline V CDR1 and CDR2: MNHNY, SVGAGI (reference sequence). The CDR3 DNA reads as TGTGCCAGCACTCCGGACGGGACTTACTACAATGAGCAGTTCTTC. It specifies CASTPDGTYYNEQFF.

This clonotype was seen a few times. The germline gene is not matched at one end of the junction; a read error may be the cause. This chain joins TRBV29-1 and TRBJ2-2; 8 positions match TRBD1. Germline CDR1 SQVTM, CDR2 ANQGSEA. This CDR3 is 12 amino acids long. The CDR3 region is CSAVDRVGELFF. In DNA, the CDR3 is TGTAGCGCCGTGGACAGGGTAGGGGAGCTGTTTTTT.

This clonotype turned up a few times. This chain joins TRBV12-3 or TRBV12-4 and TRBJ2-3, with D perhaps being TRBD1 or TRBD2 (6 bases each). Trimming took off 3 bases at V and 9 bases at J, with 13 bases between the two ends. The CDR3 contains 13 residues. CDR3 DNA sequence: TGTGCCAGCAGTTTTTTCCGGGGGCCAACGCAGTATTTT. It yields the protein CASSFFRGPTQYF.

The chain recombines TRBV10-3 with TRBJ2-5; D gene ambiguous. The CDR3 sequence is 12 residues long. Germline CDR1 and CDR2: ENHRY and SYGVKD. V was trimmed by 4 bases and J by 2 bases, leaving 5 bases between them. The CDR3 protein is CAISGRQETQYF. As DNA, the CDR3 is TGTGCCATCAGTGGGCGGCAAGAGACCCAGTACTTC.

The chain couples TRBV29-1 to TRBJ2-7; TRBD2 is a possible D gene (6 bases). With the DNA end fitting TRBJ2-1 better, the J assignment may be wrong. Germline V gene lookup returns CDR1 SQVTM and CDR2 ANQGSEA. This CDR3 spans 13 amino acids. CDR3 nucleotides: TGCAGCGTTGATTCAAGGAACGGGGGTGAGCAGTTCTTC. Protein sequence: CSVDSRNGGEQFF.

This clonotype has just one count. The V gene is TRBV9, the J gene TRBJ2-7, with a weak D call TRBD2 (6 bases). CDR3 size: 14 residues. Germline values: CDR1 SGDLS, CDR2 YYNGEE. V was cut by 4 bases and J by 5 bases, with 16 bases left in between. CDR3 amino acids: CASSTGTGPDEQYF. The CDR3 nucleotides are TGTGCCAGCAGCACCGGGACTGGCCCTGACGAGCAGTACTTC.

This chain uses TRBV6-1 with TRBJ2-5, with 9 positions matching TRBD1. V was pared by 7 bases and J by 7 bases, with 13 bases of the junction left unmatched. Germline CDR1 MNHNS, CDR2 SASEGT. The length of the CDR3 is 15 residues. CDR3 sequence reads: CASNTPHGTGSTQYF. In DNA form, the CDR3 reads TGTGCCAGCAATACACCCCACGGGACAGGGTCGACCCAGTACTTC.

The rearrangement joins TRBV20-1 to TRBJ2-7, with D possibly matching TRBD1 (7 bases). CDR3 length equals 16 residues. From germline, CDR1 is DFQATT and CDR2 SNEGSKA (reference sequence). The V and J ends lost 2 bases and 0 bases respectively, with 17 bases between them. The CDR3 here is CSARPIAGQSSYEQYF. The CDR3 nucleotides are TGCAGTGCTAGACCAATTGCGGGACAGAGCTCCTACGAGCAGTACTTC.

In this sample, this clonotype turned up a few times. The CDR3 is CASSSSSGSVGIQYF. Written as DNA, the CDR3 is TGTGCCAGCAGCTCGTCTAGCGGGAGCGTGGGCATTCAGTACTTC. The J gene is TRBJ2-4, the V gene TRBV7-9; TRBD2 aligns across 10 bases. Germline CDR1 and CDR2: SEHNR and FQNEAQ (reference sequence). This CDR3 spans 15 amino acids. With 4 bases clipped from V and 9 bases from J, the junction kept 9 bases outside the gene matches.

This clonotype was detected a few times. The chain joins TRBV5-1 to TRBJ2-1; 11 positions agree with TRBD2. This CDR3 region has 14 residues. V lost 6 bases to trimming and J lost 6 bases; unmatched junction nucleotides: 5. Germline CDR1 SGHRS, CDR2 YFSETQ. This CDR3 is CASTLAGGTNEQFF. CDR3 nucleotides: TGCGCCAGCACCCTAGCGGGAGGTACCAATGAGCAGTTCTTC.

This clonotype occurred a few times. The chain joins TRBV28 to TRBJ1-2; no clear D. The CDR3 has 12 residues. Germline V gene sequence: CDR1 MDHEN, CDR2 SYDVKM. V lost 3 bases to trimming and J lost 8 bases, with 10 bases between them. The CDR3 bases are TGTGCCAGCAGTTTTTGGATGGGCGGCTACACCTTC. It is translated as CASSFWMGGYTF.

This clonotype has a handful of counts. The chain joins TRBV6-6 to TRBJ1-2; D is possibly TRBD1 (5 bases). Germline CDR1 and CDR2: MNHNY and SVGAGI (reference sequence). Trimming stripped 6 bases from V and 4 bases from J, with 12 bases between. The CDR3 has 13 residues. The chain's CDR3 is CASSPGTLYGYTF. The CDR3 DNA reads as TGTGCCAGCAGCCCAGGGACTCTCTATGGCTACACCTTC.

This clonotype was detected only a few times. This rearrangement joins TRBV7-9 to TRBJ2-5; 7 bases align to TRBD2. The J call may be incorrect, as the DNA end agrees better with TRBJ2-7. Germline CDR1 SEHNR, CDR2 FQNEAQ (reference sequence). The CDR3 runs 13 residues. CDR3 sequence reads: CASSAREAYEQYF. In DNA form, the CDR3 reads TGTGCCAGCAGCGCACGGGAGGCCTACGAGCAGTACTTC.

This chain connects TRBV21-1 to TRBJ2-6; the table's D call, TRBD1, was not checked against the DNA. TRBV21-1 is described as a pseudogene. This CDR3 has 15 residues. This CDR3 is CASSKDREGANVLTF. CDR3 nucleotide sequence: TGTGCCAGCAGCAAGGACAGGGAGGGGGCCAACGTCCTGACTTTC.